This T cell receptor (beta chain) is from a study of cytomegalovirus exposure and HLA in healthy donors. The length of the CDR3 is 16 residues. The germline CDR1 and CDR2 sequences are MNHEY and SVGAGI. Study outcomes and limitations: An analysis that was carried out later associated some 17,000 TCR beta sequences with HLA alleles at 0.05 false discovery rate.

Turning to this clone: What it binds is unknown. The junction departs from germline at one end; a sequencing error may be responsible.

Primers included in the PCR were 60 Vbeta and 13 Jbeta primers. As handled by the study authors: Among the unique TCR beta chains that a later analysis counted, about 84 million in all, roughly 11 million were shared. Repertoires were generated with immunoSEQ multiplex PCR, while TCRdb's copy carries only in-frame clones and drops some. V and J calls and clone size follow that table, whereas D and trimming were derived from the DNA. The repertoire includes 100,000 to 150,000 clones, approximately 80% of them detected once, and about 4.3% sits in the top ten. Sequences were obtained from PBMCs. The source of this sequence is a male donor in good health and CMV-seropositive. The rearrangement uses TRBV6-5 and TRBJ2-3, with 9 positions matching TRBD2. The CDR3 DNA follows: TGTGCCAACAGTTACTCTCCTAGCGGGAACACAGATACGCAGTATTTT. Amino acids: CANSYSPSGNTDTQYF.